The next 24 T cell receptor beta chains were all read from a single sample in a study of shared clonotypes between healthy human individuals. Only in-frame clones appear in the TCRdb table, and some are missing; sequencing was by immunoSEQ multiplex PCR. This table holds 2 million to 2.5 million clones, nearly 97% found once. Source material: naive CD4+ T cells sorted from blood. Subset specified: CD45RA+ positively selected. These receptors were collected from a man aged 18 to 30 in good health.

J is TRBJ1-1 and V is TRBV5-1; D is uncertain. The CDR3 runs 14 residues. V was cut by 7 bases and J by 0 bases, with 13 bases left in between. Germline V gene lookup returns CDR1 SGHRS and CDR2 YFSETQ. The CDR3 is CASVRNPMNTEAFF. The CDR3 DNA reads as TGCGCCAGCGTACGGAATCCCATGAACACTGAAGCTTTCTTT.

V gene TRBV5-1 combines with J gene TRBJ1-4, with 7 bases identical to TRBD1. Germline CDR1 is SGHRS and CDR2 is YFSETQ. V was pared by 5 bases and J by 4 bases, with 8 bases of the junction left unmatched. The CDR3 is 15 residues long. The CDR3 DNA is TGCGCCAGCAGTCTCGGACAGGCCAATAATGAAAAACTGTTTTTT. This sequence encodes CASSLGQANNEKLFF.

V is TRBV2 and J is TRBJ2-3, with 10 bases matching TRBD1. The CDR3 sequence is 15 residues long. Germline V CDR1 and CDR2: SNHLY, FYNNEI. V was clipped by 6 bases and J by 6 bases; unmatched bases: 9. CDR3 residues: CASSGGQGDQDTQYF. For the CDR3, the DNA is TGTGCCAGCAGCGGAGGACAGGGGGACCAGGATACGCAGTATTTT.

As for this clone: Distinct nucleotide sequences in the sample also encode this CDR3. The rearrangement joins TRBV18 to TRBJ2-3; D is unresolved. Germline V CDR1 and CDR2: KGHSH, LQKENI. The CDR3 contains 11 residues. V was clipped by 5 bases and J by 2 bases, with 2 bases between them. CDR3 sequence (DNA): TGTGCCAGCTCAGACACAGATACGCAGTATTTT. This gives the protein CASSDTDTQYF.

V and J are TRBV5-1 and TRBJ2-7; tentative D call: TRBD1 (6 bases). Germline V gene lookup returns CDR1 SGHRS and CDR2 YFSETQ. This CDR3 has 17 residues. V lost 3 bases and J lost 0, with 19 bases in between. The CDR3 region has the DNA TGCGCCAGCAGCTCCCAATCGACAGGACCTTTCTCCTACGAGCAGTACTTC. It codes for CASSSQSTGPFSYEQYF.

This chain uses TRBV28 with TRBJ2-7; D call uncertain. CDR1 is MDHEN and CDR2 is SYDVKM in the germline V gene. Between the trimmed V and J ends, which lost 5 bases and 2 bases, there was a span of 22 bases. CDR3 length equals 17 residues. The CDR3 sequence: CASSPMAGLTIAYEQYF. DNA of the CDR3: TGTGCCAGCAGTCCGATGGCAGGTCTTACCATTGCCTACGAGCAGTACTTC.

This chain joins TRBV7-9 and TRBJ2-7; 8 positions agree with TRBD2. Per germline, CDR1 SEHNR and CDR2 FQNEAQ (reference sequence). V shed 4 bases and J 5 bases; nucleotides not matched to a gene: 13. The CDR3 runs to 16 residues. CDR3 bases: TGTGCCAGCAGCTCGGGTGGTGGACTAGCAATCGACGAGCAGTACTTC. Translated: CASSSGGGLAIDEQYF.

J is TRBJ2-1 and V is TRBV6-5; D is undetermined. From germline, CDR1 is MNHEY and CDR2 SVGAGI. V lost 6 bases to trimming and J lost 7 bases, with 13 bases between them. The CDR3 contains 13 residues. This CDR3 is CASSPDVSNEQFF. CDR3 bases: TGTGCCAGCAGCCCCGATGTGAGTAATGAGCAGTTCTTC.

The chain joins TRBV6-1 to TRBJ2-7; 9 bases are a match to TRBD1. This CDR3 comprises 15 residues. Germline values: CDR1 MNHNS, CDR2 SASEGT. J gave up 4 bases and V 4 bases, and 8 bases lay outside the gene matches. Here the CDR3 reads CASSVVDRGLYEQYF. The CDR3 DNA reads TGTGCCAGCAGTGTTGTGGACAGGGGCCTGTACGAGCAGTACTTC.

The chain uses TRBV12-5 and TRBJ2-5; TRBD1 agrees at 9 bases. This CDR3 is built from 13 residues. CDR1 is LGHNT and CDR2 is FRNRAP in the germline V gene. V was clipped by 5 bases and J by 4 bases; unmatched bases: 2. CDR3 in DNA: TGTGCTAGTGGTATGGACAGGGGAGAGACCCAGTACTTC. As protein: CASGMDRGETQYF. The full variable domain, rest sourced from reference TRBV12-5 and TRBJ2-5, is DARVTQTPRHKVTEMGQEVTMRCQPILGHNTVFWYRQTMMQGLELLAYFRNRAPLDDSGMPKDRFSAEMPDATLATLKIQPSEPRDSAVYFCASGMDRGETQYFGPGTRLLVL.

The chain combines TRBV9 with TRBJ2-3, with D perhaps TRBD1 (5 bases). V lost 4 bases to trimming and J lost 4 bases, with 10 bases between them. Per germline, CDR1 SGDLS and CDR2 YYNGEE. The CDR3 sequence is 13 residues long. The chain's CDR3 is CASSSKGADTQYF. CDR3 DNA sequence: TGTGCCAGCAGCTCGAAAGGGGCAGATACGCAGTATTTT.

This chain connects TRBV5-1 to TRBJ2-7; D unresolved. The V end lost 4 bases, the J end lost 3 bases, and 11 bases lay between the germline ends. The CDR3 runs 13 residues. Looked up from germline, CDR1 is SGHRS and CDR2 is YFSETQ. CDR3: CASSLDALYEQYF. In DNA, the CDR3 is TGCGCCAGCAGCCTAGACGCCCTCTACGAGCAGTACTTC.

The chain has TRBV28 and TRBJ2-7; weak D call: TRBD2 (6 bases). Germline-derived CDR1 and CDR2 are MDHEN and SYDVKM. This CDR3 spans 14 amino acids. This CDR3 is CATLRGTPSYEQYF. The CDR3 region has the DNA TGTGCAACCCTGCGGGGAACCCCCTCCTACGAGCAGTACTTC.

In this sample, this clone turned up once. This rearrangement joins TRBV5-1 to TRBJ1-1; D call uncertain. The V end was cut by 4 bases, the J end by 5 bases, with 12 bases between. This CDR3 has 13 residues. Germline-derived CDR1 and CDR2 are SGHRS and YFSETQ. DNA for the CDR3: TGCGCCAGCAGCACCGGGCTCCGGACTGAAGCTTTCTTT. It codes for CASSTGLRTEAFF.

V is TRBV2 and J is TRBJ1-3; D uncertain. The CDR3 has 14 residues. Trimming left V 5 bases short and J 5 bases short, with 13 bases between. Germline assignment: CDR1 SNHLY and CDR2 FYNNEI. The CDR3 region is CASSPTTFRNTIYF. DNA of the CDR3: TGTGCCAGCAGTCCCACGACATTCCGAAACACCATATATTTT.

The CDR3 loop reads CASSSTGSHRETQYF. The CDR3 coding sequence is TGCGCCAGCAGCTCTACAGGGTCCCACCGGGAGACCCAGTACTTC. The rearrangement links TRBV5-1 to TRBJ2-5; D is possibly TRBD1 (6 bases). The CDR3 runs 15 residues. With 3 bases removed from V and 5 bases from J, the gap between germline ends came to 17 bases. Germline V gives CDR1 SGHRS, CDR2 YFSETQ.

This clone has a single count. The chain recombines TRBV4-1 with TRBJ2-2; 7 bases are a match to TRBD2. The V segment lost 2 bases and the J segment 5 bases; nucleotides outside the gene matches: 11. The CDR3 is 17 amino acids. Germline CDR1 and CDR2: MGHRA and YSYEKL. DNA for the CDR3: TGCGCCAGCAGCCAAAGTAGGGCGGGAGTAAGGACCGGGGAGCTGTTTTTT. It translates to CASSQSRAGVRTGELFF.

The rearrangement joins TRBV18 to TRBJ1-3; a possible D gene is TRBD1 (6 bases). This CDR3 comprises 14 residues. Per the germline V gene, CDR1 is KGHSH and CDR2 is LQKENI. V was clipped by 6 bases and J by 11 bases, with 20 bases between them. CDR3: CASSPEGHRGAIYF. For the CDR3, the DNA is TGTGCCAGCTCTCCCGAGGGACACCGTGGGGCCATATATTTT. The variable domain in full, with the rest retrieved from reference TRBV18 and TRBJ1-3, is NAGVMQNPRHLVRRRGQEARLRCSPMKGHSHVYWYRQLPEEGLKFMVYLQKENIIDESGMPKERFSAEFPKEGPSILRIQQVVRGDSAAYFCASSPEGHRGAIYFGEGSWLTVV.

The chain uses TRBV7-8 and TRBJ1-6; no reliable D call. The germline gives CDR1 SGHVS, CDR2 FQNEAQ. The CDR3 runs to 16 residues. Trimming pared 4 bases from V and 16 bases from J, leaving 26 bases between. The CDR3 DNA follows: TGTGCCAGCAGCTGGCCCTTGACGGGTATAGATCTATATCTCCACTTT. It encodes CASSWPLTGIDLYLHF.

The rearrangement joins TRBV2 to TRBJ2-5; the D gene could be TRBD1 or TRBD2 (6 bases each). Germline CDR1 and CDR2: SNHLY and FYNNEI. The ends were cut back, 7 bases at V and 5 bases at J, with 14 bases in the middle. The CDR3 consists of 13 residues. The CDR3 DNA reads TGTGCCAGCACCGGAGGGGGGCGGGAGACCCAGTACTTC. It is translated as CASTGGGRETQYF.

The chain joins TRBV7-2 to TRBJ1-3; D is unresolved. This CDR3 region has 14 residues. The germline V and J ends were trimmed by 1 base and 0 bases, with 4 bases remaining between them. The germline V gene has CDR1 SGHTA and CDR2 FQGNSA. This CDR3 reads CASSLDFSGNTIYF. In nucleotides, the CDR3 is TGTGCCAGCAGCTTAGATTTCTCTGGAAACACCATATATTTT.

This clone was observed once. The DNA for the CDR3 is TGTGCCAGCAGCTGGAGGGGACAGGGGAATAATTCACCCCTCCACTTT. Amino acids: CASSWRGQGNNSPLHF. The rearrangement joins TRBV5-4 to TRBJ1-6, with TRBD1 matching 10 bases. With V trimmed by 3 bases and J by 5 bases, 5 bases remained unmatched. The CDR3 runs 16 residues. Germline CDR1 reads SGHNT; CDR2 reads YYREEE (reference sequence).

As regards this clone: Other nucleotide sequences from this sample produce the same CDR3. The chain links TRBV9 to TRBJ2-3; D gene ambiguous. The CDR3 is 13 residues long. Germline V gene data show CDR1 as SGDLS and CDR2 as YYNGEE. Trimming took 0 bases from V and 0 from J, leaving 2 bases between them. CDR3 sequence: CASSVGSTDTQYF. In DNA, the CDR3 is TGTGCCAGCAGCGTAGGGAGCACAGATACGCAGTATTTT. The full variable domain, with the rest looked up from reference TRBV9 and TRBJ2-3, is DSGVTQTPKHLITATGQRVTLRCSPRSGDLSVYWYQQSLDQGLQFLIQYYNGEERAKGNILERFSAQQFPDLHSELNLSSLELGDSALYFCASSVGSTDTQYFGPGTRLTVL.

The sample holds one count of this clone. This chain uses TRBV20-1 with TRBJ2-7; weak D call: TRBD2 (5 bases). Germline-derived CDR1 and CDR2 are DFQATT and SNEGSKA (reference sequence). Trimming left V 6 bases short and J 6 bases short, with 12 bases between. The length of the CDR3 is 11 residues. CDR3 protein: CSAGSPSEQYF. The CDR3 DNA follows: TGCAGTGCGGGGAGCCCCAGCGAGCAGTACTTC.